This entry concerns a single T cell receptor (beta chain). Its antigen is unknown. Each donor was a healthy Caucasian individual from Russia, aged 6 to 90. A second PCR of 7 to 11 cycles used a sample-barcoded 5' primer and a J-beta primer mix. TCRdb re-analysed the 5' RACE reads in MiXCR, keeping a single row per CDR3 protein. The table shows about 650,000 distinct CDR3 sequences, with 32% occurring only once. These data come from a study of blood T cells in healthy people across ages. Study-wide findings and caveats: From one million sequenced T cells, diversity estimates were lower bounds.

Germline assignment: CDR1 SQVTM and CDR2 ANQGSEA. The CDR3 has 13 amino acids. The V end was cut by 6 bases, the J end by 6 bases, with 17 bases between. Sequencing input: blood. The TCR comes from a woman older than 75 in good health. This chain joins TRBV29-1 and TRBJ1-2; a possible D gene is TRBD1 (6 bases). The CDR3 protein is CSVDEQGMNGYTF. The CDR3 nucleotides are TGCAGCGTAGACGAACAGGGTATGAATGGCTACACCTTC. Filled out from reference TRBV29-1 and TRBJ1-2, the complete variable domain reads SAVISQKPSRDICQRGTSLTIQCQVDSQVTMMFWYRQQPGQSLTLIATANQGSEATYESGFVIDKFPISRPNLTFSTLTVSNMSPEDSSIYLCSVDEQGMNGYTFGSGTRLTVV.